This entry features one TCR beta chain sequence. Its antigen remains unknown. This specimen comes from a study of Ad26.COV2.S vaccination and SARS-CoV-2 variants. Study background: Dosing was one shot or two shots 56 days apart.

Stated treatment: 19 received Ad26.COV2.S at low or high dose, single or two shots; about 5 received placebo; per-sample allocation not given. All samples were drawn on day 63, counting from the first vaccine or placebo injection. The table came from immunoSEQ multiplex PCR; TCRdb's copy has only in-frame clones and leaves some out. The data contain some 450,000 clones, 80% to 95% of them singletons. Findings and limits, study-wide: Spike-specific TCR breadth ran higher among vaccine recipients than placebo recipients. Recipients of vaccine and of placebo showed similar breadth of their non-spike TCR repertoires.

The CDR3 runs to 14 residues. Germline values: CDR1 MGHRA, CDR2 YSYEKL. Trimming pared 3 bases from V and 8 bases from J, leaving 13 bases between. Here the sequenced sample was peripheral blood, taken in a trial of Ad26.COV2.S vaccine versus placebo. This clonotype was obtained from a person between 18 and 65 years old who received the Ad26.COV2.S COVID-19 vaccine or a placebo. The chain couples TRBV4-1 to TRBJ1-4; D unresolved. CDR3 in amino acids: CASSHGGEGEKLFF. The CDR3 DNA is TGCGCCAGCAGCCATGGAGGCGAAGGGGAAAAACTGTTTTTT.